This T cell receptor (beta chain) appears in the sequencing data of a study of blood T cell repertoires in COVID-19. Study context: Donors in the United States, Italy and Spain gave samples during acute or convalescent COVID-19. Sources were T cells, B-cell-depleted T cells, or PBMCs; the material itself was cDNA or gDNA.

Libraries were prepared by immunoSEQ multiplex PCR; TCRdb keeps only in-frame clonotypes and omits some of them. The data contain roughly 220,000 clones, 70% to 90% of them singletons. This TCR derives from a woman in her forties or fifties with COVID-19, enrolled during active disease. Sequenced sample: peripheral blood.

CDR3 nucleotide sequence: TGTGCCAGCAGCCGTAGTCAGGAAGAGACCCAGTACTTC. Translation: CASSRSQEETQYF. The chain carries TRBV7-2 and TRBJ2-5; D gene ambiguous. Looked up from germline, CDR1 is SGHTA and CDR2 is FQGNSA. The CDR3 is 13 amino acids. V was pared by 5 bases and J by 3 bases, with 10 bases between. Complete variable domain (other parts from reference TRBV7-2 and TRBJ2-5): GAGVSQSPSNKVTEKGKDVELRCDPISGHTALYWYRQSLGQGLEFLIYFQGNSAPDKSGLPSDRFSAERTGGSVSTLTIQRTQQEDSAVYLCASSRSQEETQYFGPGTRLLVL.